The 18 T cell receptor beta chains listed next were all sequenced from one sample in a study of T cells in Graves' hyperthyroidism and ophthalmopathy. Authors of the study amplified TCR beta CDR3 regions from RNA transcripts. During a first-round RT-PCR of the TCR CDR3, the HTBI primer set was used. TCRdb itself ran the multiplex PCR reads through MiXCR, one entry per CDR3 protein. Of roughly 710,000 distinct CDR3 sequences listed, 35% are singletons. The material sequenced was blood. The origin of the receptors is a woman aged 40 to 50 with Graves' hyperthyroidism.

This clonotype turned up a few times. J is TRBJ1-1 and V is TRBV13; no firm D call. CDR1 is PRHDT, CDR2 FYEKMQ, per germline (reference sequence). CDR3 size: 13 residues. V shed 6 bases and J shed 6 bases, with 14 bases lying between them. This CDR3 is CASSAGPPAEAFF. The CDR3 region has the DNA TGTGCCAGCAGTGCCGGGCCCCCGGCTGAAGCTTTCTTT.

This clonotype was counted at least ten times. The chain couples TRBV7-8 to TRBJ1-1; D gene ambiguous. The CDR3 covers 14 residues. The V and J ends lost 4 bases and 2 bases respectively, with 11 bases between them. The V gene's germline CDR1 is SGHVS and CDR2 FQNEAQ. CDR3 DNA sequence: TGTGCCAGCAGCTCCACGGGCAGAAACACTGAAGCTTTCTTT. This translates into CASSSTGRNTEAFF.

In this sample, this clonotype turned up a few times. The chain joins TRBV7-9 to TRBJ2-5, with a tentative D call TRBD1 (6 bases). The germline V gene encodes CDR1 SEHNR and CDR2 FQNEAQ (reference sequence). This CDR3 is built from 16 residues. The ends were cut back, 5 bases at V and 5 bases at J, with 21 bases in the middle. The chain's CDR3 is CASSQGARGEGETQYF. The CDR3 DNA follows: TGTGCCAGCAGCCAAGGGGCCAGGGGAGAAGGGGAGACCCAGTACTTC.

The chain uses TRBV12-3 or TRBV12-4 and TRBJ2-1; D tentatively reads TRBD1 or TRBD2 (5 bases each). V gave up 3 bases and J gave up 7 bases, with 10 bases separating them. The length of the CDR3 is 13 residues. The CDR3 spells CASSLGPKNEQFF. The CDR3 DNA reads TGTGCCAGCAGTTTGGGACCGAAGAATGAGCAGTTCTTC.

In regard to this clonotype: A much larger clone differs from this one at a single base, so this may be a read error. V gene TRBV29-1 combines with J gene TRBJ1-1, with TRBD1 as a possible D gene (6 bases). Germline-derived CDR1 and CDR2 are SQVTM and ANQGSEA. Trimming took off 0 bases at V and 4 bases at J, with 12 bases between the two ends. The CDR3 consists of 14 residues. The CDR3 loop reads CSVEDYSGATEAFF. The CDR3 DNA sequence: TGCAGCGTTGAAGATTATTCAGGGGCCACTGAAGCTTTCTTT.

Here the CDR3 reads CASSQDVGRTEAFF. The CDR3 DNA is TGCGCCAGCAGCCAAGATGTCGGCCGCACTGAAGCTTTCTTT. The genes are TRBV4-3 and TRBJ1-1; no definite D call. V lost 0 bases and J lost 4, with 9 bases in between. The CDR3 runs to 14 residues. The germline V gene has CDR1 LGHNA and CDR2 YSLEER.

This clonotype was counted only a few times. V and J are TRBV6-6 and TRBJ2-6; 8 bases are shared with TRBD1. V lost 5 bases, J lost 0 bases, and 6 bases stayed unmatched. CDR1 is MNHNY and CDR2 is SVGAGI in the germline V gene (reference sequence). This CDR3 contains 17 residues. The DNA of the CDR3 is TGTGCCAGCAGTAAACAGGGGGTATTCTCTGGGGCCAACGTCCTGACTTTC. Its translation is CASSKQGVFSGANVLTF.

This clonotype was counted at least ten times. The chain joins TRBV27 to TRBJ1-1, with D perhaps TRBD1 (5 bases). Germline V gene lookup returns CDR1 MNHEY and CDR2 SMNVEV (reference sequence). The CDR3 is 14 amino acids. The V and J ends lost 4 bases and 1 base respectively, with 10 bases between them. CDR3 DNA: TGTGCCAGCAGTTCGCCAGACAGGAACACTGAAGCTTTCTTT. It codes for CASSSPDRNTEAFF.

This clonotype was counted only a few times. The chain carries TRBV10-2 and TRBJ2-2; 8 bases align to TRBD2. The CDR3 extends over 17 amino acids. Germline trimming cut 3 bases from V and 4 bases from J; bases unmatched to any gene: 10. Germline V gives CDR1 WSHSY, CDR2 SAAADI. CDR3 nucleotide sequence: TGCGCCAGCAGTGACTTAGGCGGGGGGCGAAGCACCGGGGAGCTGTTTTTT. It specifies CASSDLGGGRSTGELFF.

This clonotype was detected ten times or more. This chain joins TRBV20-1 and TRBJ1-4, with D tentatively TRBD1 (5 bases). Per germline, CDR1 DFQATT and CDR2 SNEGSKA (reference sequence). The CDR3 is 12 residues long. V was shortened by 5 bases and J by 6 bases, with 10 bases between the two germline ends. The CDR3 here is CSAHATDEKLFF. The CDR3 region has the DNA TGCAGTGCTCACGCGACAGATGAAAAACTGTTTTTT.

Turning to this clonotype: A much larger clone sits a single nucleotide away, making a read error possible. The chain has TRBV20-1 and TRBJ1-1, with a possible D match to TRBD1 (6 bases). Between the trimmed V and J ends, which lost 5 bases and 4 bases, there was a span of 20 bases. This CDR3 has 15 residues. The V gene's germline CDR1 is DFQATT and CDR2 SNEGSKA (reference sequence). Here the CDR3 DNA reads TGCAGTGCTTCAAACAGGGAGAGTGTGAGCACTGAAGCTTTCTTT. It is translated as CSASNRESVSTEAFF.

This clonotype was seen ten or more times. The chain joins TRBV20-1 to TRBJ1-1; D remains ambiguous. The CDR3 runs 14 residues. With 6 bases removed from V and 1 base from J, the gap between germline ends came to 15 bases. Germline CDR1 and CDR2: DFQATT and SNEGSKA (reference sequence). The CDR3, as DNA: TGCAGTGCCAGTGGAGGACGGCCGAACACTGAAGCTTTCTTT. This gives the protein CSASGGRPNTEAFF.

The genes are TRBV25-1 and TRBJ1-3; D gene uncertain. The CDR3 length is 16 residues. Germline V gene sequence: CDR1 MGHDK, CDR2 SYGVNS. Trimming pared 5 bases from V and 4 bases from J, leaving 18 bases between. CDR3 sequence (DNA): TGTGCCAGCAGTTTATTAGGGCAGGCAGCGGGAAACACCATATATTTT. This codes for CASSLLGQAAGNTIYF.

The chain carries TRBV10-3 and TRBJ2-2, with D possibly being TRBD1 (5 bases). Trimming took 10 bases from V and 4 from J, leaving 22 bases between them. Germline CDR1 reads ENHRY; CDR2 reads SYGVKD. The CDR3 contains 16 residues. CDR3 sequence (DNA): TGTGCCAGCGCGTTCGACAGTCGAAAACTCACCGGGGAGCTGTTTTTT. It specifies CASAFDSRKLTGELFF.

The chain has TRBV6-5 and TRBJ2-7; D remains ambiguous. Germline assignment: CDR1 MNHEY and CDR2 SVGAGI. The CDR3 consists of 13 residues. The CDR3 here is CAEGVDIPYEQYF. The CDR3 DNA is TGTGCGGAAGGTGTAGACATCCCCTACGAGCAGTACTTC.

This clonotype was observed at least ten times. The V and J genes are TRBV19 and TRBJ1-6; TRBD1 agrees at 8 bases. Trimming cost V 4 bases and J 8 bases; bases outside gene matches: 1. This CDR3 is built from 13 residues. In germline, CDR1 is LNHDA, CDR2 SQIVND (reference sequence). CDR3 bases: TGTGCCAGTAGTACGGACAGGGATTCACCCCTCCACTTT. This gives the protein CASSTDRDSPLHF.

This clonotype was observed many times. The chain is built from TRBV6-2 or TRBV6-3 and TRBJ2-6, with D tentatively TRBD2 (5 bases). V was shortened by 6 bases and J by 1 base, with 10 bases between the two germline ends. This CDR3 is built from 15 residues. Germline lookup yields CDR1 MNHEY and CDR2 SVGEGT. The CDR3 spells CASRRADSGANVLTF. Here the CDR3 DNA reads TGTGCCAGCAGACGAGCGGATTCTGGGGCCAACGTCCTGACTTTC.

For this clonotype: A read error may explain this, as a much larger clone is one base away. The rearrangement joins TRBV7-2 to TRBJ2-7; perhaps TRBD1 as D (6 bases). Looked up from germline, CDR1 is SGHTA and CDR2 is FQGNSA. CDR3 length: 12 residues. Trimming stripped 3 bases from V and 7 bases from J, with 10 bases between. In nucleotides, the CDR3 is TGTGCCAGCAGCTTGTCCCAGGGGGAGCAGTACTTC. This translates into CASSLSQGEQYF.